This T cell receptor beta chain was observed in a study of T-cell memory formation after mild COVID-19. TCRdb re-called the 5' RACE reads with MiXCR, one entry per CDR3 protein. Here the sample spans 300,000 to 400,000 distinct CDR3 sequences, roughly 13% being singletons. This clonotype has ten or more counts. The sequence was collected from a man aged 18-30 years who had mild COVID-19 (a few samples of this study predate the infection). Cell type and time point are not known. Sequencing input: PBMCs or a T cell subset sorted from them (not recorded which).

In DNA form, the CDR3 reads TGCAGTGCTAGGGACAGTTTGGTTGAAAAACTGTTTTTT. Its protein product is CSARDSLVEKLFF. This sequence joins TRBV20-1 and TRBJ1-4, with a possible D match to TRBD1 (6 bases). Trimming shortened V by 3 bases and J by 7 bases, and 12 bases separated the two germline ends. Germline V gives CDR1 DFQATT, CDR2 SNEGSKA (reference sequence). The CDR3 spans 13 residues.